The T cell receptor (beta chain) under discussion was sequenced for a study of T cell responses to AZD1222 COVID-19 vaccine. Study outcomes and limitations: Reportedly, nearly half of unique spike TCRs recognized epitopes outside B.1.351/B.1.1.7 mutations. The sample set comprised mostly white British donors with more females, and clonal diversity was possibly underestimated. Spike-specific TCR breadth and depth rose after two AZD1222 doses.

TCRdb's copy holds only in-frame clones and misses some; the assay was immunoSEQ multiplex PCR. Seen here are more than 140,000 clones, 85% to 95% observed once, and the top ten hold 0.85% to 0.95%. With regard to this clone: Its antigen is not identified.

The source was peripheral blood, collected on day 0 of MenACWY control vaccination. This clonotype was sampled from an adult in good health.

CDR3 DNA: TGTGCCAGCAGCTTAGAAATCGGGACAGTATCGGGAGTGTATGGCTACACCTTC. Translation gives CASSLEIGTVSGVYGYTF. The chain is built from TRBV7-6 and TRBJ1-2; 7 bases agree with TRBD1. The V gene end was trimmed by 1 base and the J gene end by 5 bases; junction bases not matched to a gene: 16. The length of the CDR3 is 18 residues. CDR1 is SGHVS and CDR2 is FNYEAQ in the germline V gene.